This TCR beta chain appears in the sequencing data of a study of blood T cell repertoires in COVID-19 (dated by TCRdb to the early 2020s). Notes on the research overall: Collaborator samples came from the United States, Italy and Spain and covered acute and convalescent phases of COVID-19. The material from the prospective study consisted of cDNA or gDNA derived from T cells, B-cell-depleted T cells, or PBMCs. Deeply sampled blood TCRbeta repertoires from subjects exposed to, actively infected with, or recovered from COVID-19 were included in the dataset. The repertoires were released in a freely available public database intended as a resource for research on the immune response to SARS-CoV-2. The samples were drawn from the first 160 participants of the ongoing ImmuneRACE study and from over a thousand subjects provided by 6 global collaborators. The sample metadata nearly always contained a de-identified subject ID, COVID-19 status, age in years and sex. Where available, HLA class I and class II types were taken from metadata supplied by the sample provider and were not determined by assay-based typing.

The CDR3 measures 15 amino acids from cysteine to phenylalanine. Left in the record is the CDR3 DNA by itself, 45 bases read in frame from the first base. The V end loses 0 bases and the J end loses 5 bases, and a stretch of 14 bases separates them. Sequences SGHTS (CDR1) and YDEGEE (CDR2) are obtained from the germline V gene. A second Seattle source provided samples from volunteer blood donors who had recovered from COVID-19. The collaborating institutions used their own protocols to collect whole blood in K2EDTA tubes. Collaborator samples were shipped for TCRbeta analysis as frozen whole blood, isolated PBMCs, or DNA extracted from either sample type. The paper as a whole reports these results and caveats: Clinical and demographic metadata were provided uncurated, with the amount varying by source and participant.

About this clone: Its antigen is still unknown. The sample holds no much larger clone one base away, and base qualities are not on file.

TCRbeta CDR3 regions were amplified from genomic DNA using the immunoSEQ Assay, a bias-controlled multiplex PCR. On the authors' methods: Within the assay, amplification of reference gene primers was used to estimate how many nucleated cells each sample contained. Sequence reads were collapsed and filtered to measure the absolute abundance of every unique TCRbeta CDR3 rearrangement. For each sample, productive Simpson clonality was calculated as the square root of Simpson's diversity index across productive rearrangements. TCRdb's version of the immuneACCESS table is confined to in-frame rearrangements and falls short of the full clone set. An unresolved V gene accounts for under half of the shortfall where checked; the remainder is of unknown origin. V, J and clone size reflect that table, while D and trimming were determined from the DNA. In this sample the table shows approximately 300,000 clones, 87% of which occur a single time. The biggest ten clones account for roughly 2.2% of the sample.

Sequencing was performed on peripheral blood. This sequence originates from a woman aged 45 to 65 who had recovered from COVID-19. The sequence joins TRBV5-8 to TRBJ1-1; matching of 5 bases hints at TRBD1 as the D gene. The base sequence is TGTGCCAGCAGCTTGGAGTACCAGGGATGGACTGAAGCTTTCTTT. It translates as CASSLEYQGWTEAFF. Reference TRBV5-8 and TRBJ1-1 proteins supply the regions before and after the CDR3; the full variable domain is: EAGVTQSPTHLIKTRGQQATLRCSPISGHTSVYWYQQALGLGLQFLLWYDEGEERNRGNFPPRFSGRQFPNYSSELNVNALELEDSALYLCASSLEYQGWTEAFFGQGTRLTVV.